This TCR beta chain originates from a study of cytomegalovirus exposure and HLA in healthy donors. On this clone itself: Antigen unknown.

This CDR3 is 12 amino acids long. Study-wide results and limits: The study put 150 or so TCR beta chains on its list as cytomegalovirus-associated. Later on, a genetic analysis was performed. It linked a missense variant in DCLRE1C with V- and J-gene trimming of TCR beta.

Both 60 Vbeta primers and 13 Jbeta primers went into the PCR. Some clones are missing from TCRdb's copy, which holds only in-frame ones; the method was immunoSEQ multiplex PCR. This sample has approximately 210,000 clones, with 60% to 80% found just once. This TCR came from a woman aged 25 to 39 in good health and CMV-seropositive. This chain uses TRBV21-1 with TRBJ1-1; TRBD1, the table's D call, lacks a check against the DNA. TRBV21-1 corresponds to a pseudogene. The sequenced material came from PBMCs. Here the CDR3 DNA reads TGTGCCTCCTCGGCAGGGGTCACTGAAGCTTTCTTT. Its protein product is CASSAGVTEAFF.